This is a list of T cell receptor beta chains from one sample in a study of molecular identifiers for immune sequencing clone quantification. TCRdb reanalysed the PCR reads using MiXCR and keeps one entry per CDR3 protein. The table has hundreds of thousands of distinct CDR3 sequences, 25% seen once; the top ten hold about 0.81%. Source material: naive CD8+ T cells from blood, with Jurkat cell RNA spiked in. These receptors were obtained from a human donor in good health. Some libraries in this study had Jurkat cell RNA spiked in. The CDR3 runs from the conserved cysteine through the conserved F or W. D genes are given only for firm matches. Clone size is given for some rows only: seen once, a few or many times, or a class if the clone is expanded.

V gene	D gene	J gene	clone size	CDR3 protein	CDR3 DNA
TRBV7-9	TRBD1	TRBJ2-5	few	CASSQRQGAWETQYF	TGTGCCAGCAGCCAACGACAGGGGGCTTGGGAGACCCAGTACTTC
TRBV12-3/TRBV12-4	NA	TRBJ1-1	many	CASSLVLQGWAFF	TGTGCCAGCAGTTTAGTTCTCCAGGGATGGGCTTTCTTT
TRBV10-3	NA	TRBJ2-1	NA	CAISESIGNEQFF	TGTGCCATCAGTGAGTCGATAGGTAATGAGCAGTTCTTC
TRBV29-1	TRBD2	TRBJ2-7	many	CSVSSGDLYEQYF	TGCAGCGTTTCTAGCGGGGACCTCTACGAGCAGTACTTC
TRBV6-1	NA	TRBJ2-4	NA	CASSEEEDWGYIQYF	TGTGCCAGCAGTGAAGAGGAGGACTGGGGATACATTCAGTACTTC
TRBV19	NA	TRBJ2-4	NA	CASSGVGLAKNIQYF	TGTGCCAGTAGTGGGGTCGGCCTAGCCAAAAACATTCAGTACTTC
TRBV27	NA	TRBJ1-2	few	CASSQSQVSYTF	TGTGCCAGCAGCCAATCGCAAGTTAGCTACACCTTC
TRBV27	NA	TRBJ1-1	NA	CASSPQMFVTEAFF	TGTGCCAGCAGTCCACAAATGTTTGTTACTGAAGCTTTCTTT
TRBV9	NA	TRBJ2-1	few	CASSEPGLQFF	TGTGCCAGCAGCGAACCGGGACTTCAGTTCTTC
TRBV4-3	TRBD1	TRBJ2-7	many	CASSQGTGDTGDTYEQYF	TGCGCCAGCAGCCAAGGGACAGGGGATACTGGGGATACCTACGAGCAGTACTTC
TRBV30	NA	TRBJ2-5	many	CAWLQGPETQYF	TGTGCCTGGTTACAGGGTCCGGAGACCCAGTACTTC
TRBV20-1	NA	TRBJ2-3	few	CSARVSGLRTDTQYF	TGCAGTGCTAGAGTCTCGGGACTCCGCACAGATACGCAGTATTTT
TRBV4-3	NA	TRBJ2-1	few	CASSQDRTSNEQFF	TGCGCCAGCAGCCAAGATCGGACCTCCAATGAGCAGTTCTTC
TRBV20-1	NA	TRBJ2-7	NA	CSAKDTSSYEQYF	TGCAGTGCTAAAGATACTAGCTCCTACGAGCAGTACTTC
TRBV7-2	NA	TRBJ2-1	NA	CASAPAGALEQFF	TGTGCCAGCGCCCCGGCGGGCGCCCTTGAGCAGTTCTTC
TRBV9	NA	TRBJ2-2	few	CASSPQGDPSQAGELFF	TGTGCCAGCAGCCCCCAAGGAGATCCTAGTCAGGCCGGGGAGCTGTTTTTT
TRBV19	TRBD1	TRBJ2-3	few	CASRKQGAAVDTQYF	TGTGCCAGTAGGAAACAGGGGGCGGCGGTAGATACGCAGTATTTT
TRBV7-9	NA	TRBJ2-5	many	CASSLLLQETQYF	TGTGCCAGCAGCTTATTACTCCAAGAGACCCAGTACTTC
TRBV12-3/TRBV12-4	NA	TRBJ2-7	few	CASTPGAGYEQYF	TGTGCCAGCACGCCCGGGGCCGGGTACGAGCAGTACTTC
TRBV20-1	NA	TRBJ2-7	many	CSARGGGGVYEQYF	TGCAGTGCTAGAGGTGGGGGTGGAGTTTACGAGCAGTACTTC
TRBV28	TRBD1	TRBJ1-2	few	CASSSLDRAFDYGYTF	TGTGCCAGCAGTTCCCTCGACAGGGCATTCGATTATGGCTACACCTTC
TRBV7-9	NA	TRBJ2-7	many	CASSQGASYEQYF	TGTGCCAGCAGCCAAGGGGCCTCCTACGAGCAGTACTTC